Each of the 2 T cell receptor beta chains below was sequenced from the same sample in a study of T cell clonality in common variable immunodeficiency. These receptors lack a known antigen. General study points: Common variable immunodeficiency TCR beta sequences reportedly had fewer deletions and N-nucleotide insertions.

TCRdb's table, derived via immunoSEQ multiplex PCR, lists solely in-frame clones and lacks some. Listed for the sample are about 28,000 clones, none seen a single time. Sequencing used peripheral blood mononuclear cells. These receptors were taken from a human donor with common variable immunodeficiency.

This clone was detected ten times or more. With the read ending 3 residues before the CDR3 end, the germline J gene is used to fill in that end. The chain joins TRBV10-1 to TRBJ1-1, with 7 positions matching TRBD1. Germline V lookup: CDR1 WNHNN, CDR2 SYGVQD (reference sequence). The CDR3 has 12 amino acids. Losses at the gene ends were 8 bases for V and 6 bases for J; bases not matched to a gene: 6. Partial CDR3 DNA: TGCGCCAGCTCTACAGGGGTCTCTGAA. This translates into CASSTGVSE. The full CDR3 sequence reads CASSTGVSEAFF.

This clone was detected a few times. Sequencing ends 3 residues short of the CDR3 end; the germline J gene provides the rest. V is TRBV2 and J is TRBJ1-6; D is undetermined. Trimming cost V 1 base and J 11 bases, with 6 bases left between them. CDR1 SNHLY and CDR2 FYNNEI come from the germline V gene. The CDR3 is 12 amino acids. The CDR3: CASSEDNPPLHF. The CDR3 bases that were read are TGTGCCAGCAGTGAAGACAATCCACCC. The variable domain in full, completed from reference TRBV2 and TRBJ1-6, reads EPEVTQTPSHQVTQMGQEVILRCVPISNHLYFYWYRQILGQKVEFLVSFYNNEISEKSEIFDDQFSVERPDGSNFTLKIRSTKLEDSAMYFCASSEDNPPLHFGNGTRLTVT.